Listed below are T cell receptor beta chains from one sample, sequenced in a study of shared clonotypes between healthy human individuals. Only in-frame clones appear in the TCRdb table, and some are missing; sequencing was by immunoSEQ multiplex PCR. Among about 2.3 million clones listed, 93% were seen once. The specimen sequenced was naive CD4+ T cells from PBMCs. These receptors came from a man aged 18 to 30 in good health. Some clones in this sample may be carry-over from other donors' samples. Both conserved end residues are part of each CDR3. D genes are given only for firm matches. The size field is filled for only some rows; it gives once, few, many or a size class.

V gene,D gene,clone size,J gene,CDR3 DNA,CDR3 protein
TRBV9,.,.,TRBJ2-5,TGTGCCAGCAGCGTACGAGGCAGTTTAGAGACCCAGTACTTC,CASSVRGSLETQYF
TRBV7-8,TRBD2,.,TRBJ2-4,TGTGCCAGCAGCTTAGCGCTCGGGGGGTTGGCCAAAAACATTCAGTACTTC,CASSLALGGLAKNIQYF
TRBV5-4,.,.,TRBJ1-4,TGTGCCAGCAGCTTGTCCCCCACTAATAATGAAAAACTGTTTTTT,CASSLSPTNNEKLFF
TRBV15,.,.,TRBJ2-5,TGTGCCACCAGCAGAGATAGTGCAGGAGGAGAGACCCAGTACTTC,CATSRDSAGGETQYF
TRBV18,.,few,TRBJ2-5,TGTGCCAGCTCACCACCGGCAGAGACCCAGTACTTC,CASSPPAETQYF
TRBV5-1,TRBD1,.,TRBJ2-3,TGCGCCAGCAGCTTGCCCGGGACAGGATTATCCGATACGCAGTATTTT,CASSLPGTGLSDTQYF
TRBV7-9,TRBD2,.,TRBJ2-7,TGTGCCAGCAGCGCATCTAGCGGGAGCATGGGGTACGAGCAGTACTTC,CASSASSGSMGYEQYF
TRBV29-1,TRBD1,.,TRBJ1-1,TGCAGCGTTGGGGACAGGGGGTTGAGCACTGAAGCTTTCTTT,CSVGDRGLSTEAFF
TRBV19,.,.,TRBJ1-5,TGTGCCAGTAGTATTCGGAGCAGTCTTAGCAATCAGCCCCAGCATTTT,CASSIRSSLSNQPQHF
TRBV19,.,.,TRBJ2-2,TGTGCCAGTAGGACGACAGGCTCCCGACTCACCGGGGAGCTGTTTTTT,CASRTTGSRLTGELFF
TRBV6-1,.,.,TRBJ2-1,TGTGCCAGCAGAATCAGTGAGTCCTACAATGAGCAGTTCTTC,CASRISESYNEQFF
TRBV27,TRBD2,.,TRBJ2-1,TGTGCCAGCAGTTTCCGACGGACTAGGAATGAGCAGTTCTTC,CASSFRRTRNEQFF
TRBV6-5,TRBD1,.,TRBJ1-1,TGTGCCAGTCGGACGGGGGACAGGGGCACTGAAGCTTTCTTT,CASRTGDRGTEAFF
TRBV19,.,.,TRBJ1-5,TGTGCCAGTAGCTTGGGTCCAGGGACGGGCAATCAGCCCCAGCATTTT,CASSLGPGTGNQPQHF
TRBV28,.,.,TRBJ2-3,TGTGCCAGCCAAAAAACAGATACGCAGTATTTT,CASQKTDTQYF
TRBV29-1,.,.,TRBJ2-1,TGCAGCGTCCACCGCTCTGCCGCTTTAGCAGAGCAGTTCTTC,CSVHRSAALAEQFF
TRBV19,TRBD1,.,TRBJ1-2,TGTGCCAGTCGGGACAGGGGTTATGGCTACACCTTC,CASRDRGYGYTF
TRBV27,TRBD1,.,TRBJ1-2,TGTGCCAGCAGTAGGGGGCCGGGGGGCTATGGCTACACCTTC,CASSRGPGGYGYTF
TRBV7-3,.,.,TRBJ2-5,TGTGCCAGCAGCTTAGCGACTCGGGAGACCCAGTACTTC,CASSLATRETQYF
TRBV11-2,.,.,TRBJ2-4,TGTGCCAGCAGCCCCCAGCCCACAAACATTCAGTACTTC,CASSPQPTNIQYF
TRBV27,TRBD1,.,TRBJ2-7,TGTGCCAGCATCCGCCGGGACAGGGACGGGACTACTGACTACGAGCAGTACTTC,CASIRRDRDGTTDYEQYF
TRBV2,.,.,TRBJ1-5,TGTGCCAGCAGTGCCGAGGGTATTCAGCCCCAGCATTTT,CASSAEGIQPQHF
TRBV7-3,.,.,TRBJ2-2,TGTGCCAGCAGGACAGGCGCGAACACCGGGGAGCTGTTTTTT,CASRTGANTGELFF
TRBV7-9,TRBD1,few,TRBJ1-5,TGTGCCAGCAGCCCGACAGGGGATAGCAATCAGCCCCAGCATTTT,CASSPTGDSNQPQHF
TRBV7-6,.,once,TRBJ1-2,TGTGCCAGCAGCCCACAGGGCACGTATGGCTACACCTTC,CASSPQGTYGYTF
TRBV28,.,.,TRBJ2-5,TGTGCCAGCAGTTTGACAGTAGAGACCCAGTACTTC,CASSLTVETQYF
TRBV5-1,.,.,TRBJ2-5,TGCGCCAGCAGGAGACAGCAAGAGACCCAGTACTTC,CASRRQQETQYF
TRBV6-6,.,once,TRBJ2-5,TGTGCCAGCAGTTACTCGGAGAGCCAAGAGACCCAGTACTTC,CASSYSESQETQYF
TRBV10-3,.,.,TRBJ2-5,TGTGCCATCAGAGAACACCGGGACCTGCAGGAGACCCAGTACTTC,CAIREHRDLQETQYF
TRBV28,TRBD2,.,TRBJ2-1,TGTGCCAGCGTTGAGCGGGAGCGCCGAGTGGGTGAGCAGTTCTTC,CASVERERRVGEQFF
TRBV30,.,few,TRBJ1-1,TGTGCCTGGAGCAAGTGGGGCACTGAAGCTTTCTTT,CAWSKWGTEAFF
TRBV7-2,.,.,TRBJ1-2,TGTGCCAGCAGCTTAGGCCAGACCAACTATGGCTACACCTTC,CASSLGQTNYGYTF
TRBV28,TRBD1,.,TRBJ1-5,TGTGCCAGCAGTTTCGACAGGGTTAGCAATCAGCCCCAGCATTTT,CASSFDRVSNQPQHF
TRBV30,TRBD1,.,TRBJ1-3,TGTGCCTGGGACAGGGCCGGTGGAAACACCATATATTTT,CAWDRAGGNTIYF
TRBV6-1,TRBD1,.,TRBJ1-1,TGTGCCAGCAGCAACAGGGGTTTAACTGAAGCTTTCTTT,CASSNRGLTEAFF
TRBV18,.,once,TRBJ2-7,TGTGCCAGCTCACCAATCCCTGGAGCTTTCAACGAGCAGTACTTC,CASSPIPGAFNEQYF
TRBV5-4,TRBD2,once,TRBJ2-7,TGTGCCAGCAGCTTGGCGGGACTAGCGGGGAACGAGCAGTACTTC,CASSLAGLAGNEQYF
TRBV5-1,.,.,TRBJ2-3,TGCGCCAGCAGCTGGACGGCGGATTCGTCGCAGTATTTT,CASSWTADSSQYF
TRBV2,TRBD1,.,TRBJ2-7,TGTGCCAGCAGTCCGGGACAGGGTGTTTTCGACGAGCAGTACTTC,CASSPGQGVFDEQYF
TRBV7-9,.,once,TRBJ2-7,TGTGCCAGCAGCGTCTCCAGGGGGGTTTACGAGCAGTACTTC,CASSVSRGVYEQYF
TRBV5-1,TRBD1,.,TRBJ1-2,TGCGCCAGCAGCACGACAGGGATTTATGGCTACACCTTC,CASSTTGIYGYTF
TRBV6-1,.,once,TRBJ2-7,TGTGCCAGCAGTGAATTCTCCAGCTCCTACGAGCAGTACTTC,CASSEFSSSYEQYF
TRBV5-1,TRBD2,.,TRBJ2-3,TGCGCCAGCAGCCTTAGCGGGAGCCGGGATACGCAGTATTTT,CASSLSGSRDTQYF
TRBV5-1,TRBD1,.,TRBJ1-1,TGCGCCAGCAGCTTGGGGGCAGGGGGCCACACTGAAGCTTTCTTT,CASSLGAGGHTEAFF
TRBV11-3,.,.,TRBJ2-3,TGTGCCAGCAGCCTCAGGGGATGGAGCACAGATACGCAGTATTTT,CASSLRGWSTDTQYF
TRBV6-5,.,.,TRBJ1-3,TGTGCCAGCAGTCTAGGACAGTACTCTGGAAACACCATATATTTT,CASSLGQYSGNTIYF